This entry describes one TCR beta chain. Naive, central memory, regulatory and stem cell-like memory cells within the CD4+ compartment were sorted using CD45RO/CCR7/CD25/CD127/CD95/CD27. This record comes from a study of beta chain features in type 1 diabetes. Whole-study context: Patients and healthy donors were similar in age, gender and cell yields.

All of the isolated RNA was reverse transcribed, so expressed TCRB transcripts were sequenced. Samples of naive, central memory and regulatory T cells yielded a mean of around 3.5 million reads. Assay used: immunoSEQ multiplex PCR; TCRdb lists only in-frame clones, some missing. The table has roughly 310,000 clones, 11% seen once; the top ten hold roughly 0.016%. The CDR3 spans 14 residues. J lost 0 bases, V lost 7 bases, and 5 bases had no gene match. Germline V gene lookup returns CDR1 SGHRS and CDR2 YFSETQ. Sequenced input: naive CD4+ T cells from blood. The chain carries TRBV5-1 and TRBJ2-7; the match to TRBD2 covers 9 bases. The receptor was derived from a woman in her twenties or thirties in good health. The CDR3 nucleotides read TGCGCCAGCTCGCGGGAGGGCCCCTCCTACGAGCAGTACTTC. Translation gives CASSREGPSYEQYF.